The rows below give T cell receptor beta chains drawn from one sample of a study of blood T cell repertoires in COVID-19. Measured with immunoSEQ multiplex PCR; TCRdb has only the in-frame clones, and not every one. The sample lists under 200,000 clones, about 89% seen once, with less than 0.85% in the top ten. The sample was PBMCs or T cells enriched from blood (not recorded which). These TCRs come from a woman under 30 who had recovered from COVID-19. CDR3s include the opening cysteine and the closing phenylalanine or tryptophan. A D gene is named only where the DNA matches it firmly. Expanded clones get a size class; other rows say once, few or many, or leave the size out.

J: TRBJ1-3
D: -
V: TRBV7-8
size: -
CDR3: CASSRGLVGNTIYF
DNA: TGTGCCAGCAGCCGAGGACTTGTTGGAAACACCATATATTTT

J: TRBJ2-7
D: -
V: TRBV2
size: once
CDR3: CAISAGEGTYEQYF
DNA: TGTGCCATCAGCGCAGGGGAAGGGACCTACGAGCAGTACTTC

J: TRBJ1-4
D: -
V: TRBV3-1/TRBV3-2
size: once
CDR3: CASRGRGYGKLFF
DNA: TGTGCCAGCAGAGGCAGGGGATACGGAAAACTGTTTTTT

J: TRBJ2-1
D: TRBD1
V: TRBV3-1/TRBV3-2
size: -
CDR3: CASSQYNRGDNEQFF
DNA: TGTGCCAGCAGCCAGTACAACAGGGGGGACAATGAGCAGTTCTTC

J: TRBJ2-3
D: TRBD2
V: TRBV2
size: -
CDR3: CATGDYFTDTQYF
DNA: TGTGCCACCGGGGACTATTTCACAGATACGCAGTATTTT

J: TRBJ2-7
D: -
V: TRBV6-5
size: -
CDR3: CASSYSLLGGEQYF
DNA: TGTGCCAGCAGTTACTCTTTGTTGGGGGGTGAGCAGTACTTC

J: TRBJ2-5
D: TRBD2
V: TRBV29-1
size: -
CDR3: CSVAGSGLAGMKTQYF
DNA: TGCAGCGTTGCGGGGTCGGGACTAGCGGGAATGAAGACCCAGTACTTC

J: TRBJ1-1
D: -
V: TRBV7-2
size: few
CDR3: CASSPGTRAFF
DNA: TGTGCCAGCAGCCCCGGGACACGAGCTTTCTTT

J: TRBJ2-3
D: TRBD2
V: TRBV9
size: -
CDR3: CASSVAVGLGDTQYF
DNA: TGTGCCAGCAGCGTAGCGGTGGGACTAGGAGATACGCAGTATTTT

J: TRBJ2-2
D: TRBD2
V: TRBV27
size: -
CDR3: CASSSSSGRAKTALGELFF
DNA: TGTGCCAGCAGTTCATCTAGCGGGAGGGCCAAAACAGCACTCGGGGAGCTGTTTTTT

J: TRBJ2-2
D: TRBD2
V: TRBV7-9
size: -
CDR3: CASSLKPSLAGDTGELFF
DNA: TGTGCCAGCAGCTTAAAACCCTCCTTAGCGGGAGACACCGGGGAGCTGTTTTTT

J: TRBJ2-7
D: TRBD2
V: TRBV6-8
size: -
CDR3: CASSRGVVYEQYF
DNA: TGTGCCAGCAGCCGGGGGGTCGTCTACGAGCAGTACTTC

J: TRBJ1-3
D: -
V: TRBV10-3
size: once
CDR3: CATKADTGNTIYF
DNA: TGTGCCACTAAGGCGGACACTGGAAACACCATATATTTT

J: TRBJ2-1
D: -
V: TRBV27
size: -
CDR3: CASSPPLSDEQFF
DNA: TGTGCCAGCAGCCCTCCCCTCAGCGATGAGCAGTTCTTC

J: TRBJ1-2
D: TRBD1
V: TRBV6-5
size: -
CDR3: CASRYTGDYGYTF
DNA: TGTGCCAGCAGGTATACAGGGGACTATGGCTACACCTTC

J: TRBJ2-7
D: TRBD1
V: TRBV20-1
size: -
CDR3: CSASQGAIEQYF
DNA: TGCAGTGCTAGTCAGGGGGCCATCGAGCAGTACTTC

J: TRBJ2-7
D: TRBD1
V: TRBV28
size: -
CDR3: CATSTRGQDEYF
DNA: TGTGCCACTTCCACCCGAGGACAGGACGAGTACTTC

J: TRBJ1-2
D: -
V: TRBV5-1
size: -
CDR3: CASSLDRVQGYTF
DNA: TGCGCCAGCAGCTTGGACAGGGTGCAGGGCTACACCTTC

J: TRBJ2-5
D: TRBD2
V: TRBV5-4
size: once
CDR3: CASSLAGREGRWETQYF
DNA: TGTGCCAGCAGCTTGGCCGGACGGGAGGGCCGGTGGGAGACCCAGTACTTC

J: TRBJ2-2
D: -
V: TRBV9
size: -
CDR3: CASSGWGREDAGELFF
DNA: TGTGCCAGCAGCGGTTGGGGCAGGGAGGACGCCGGGGAGCTGTTTTTT

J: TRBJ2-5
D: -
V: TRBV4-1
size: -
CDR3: CASSQALQETQYF
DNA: TGCGCCAGCAGCCAGGCCCTCCAAGAGACCCAGTACTTC

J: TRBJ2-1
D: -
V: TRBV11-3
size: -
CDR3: CASSRQHNEQFF
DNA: TGTGCCAGCAGCCGACAGCACAATGAGCAGTTCTTC

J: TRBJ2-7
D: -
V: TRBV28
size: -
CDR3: CASETGRTGTYEQYF
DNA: TGTGCCAGCGAGACGGGCCGGACTGGCACCTACGAGCAGTACTTC

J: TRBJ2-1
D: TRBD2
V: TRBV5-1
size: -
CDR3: CASSLGLAGELSNEQFF
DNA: TGCGCCAGCAGCTTGGGACTAGCGGGAGAGTTGAGCAATGAGCAGTTCTTC

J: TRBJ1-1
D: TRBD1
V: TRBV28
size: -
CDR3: CASSFQGARTEAFF
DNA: TGTGCCAGCAGTTTCCAGGGGGCGCGTACTGAAGCTTTCTTT

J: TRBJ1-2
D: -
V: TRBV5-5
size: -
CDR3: CASTRGRDGYTF
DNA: TGTGCCAGCACCCGTGGCAGGGATGGCTACACCTTC

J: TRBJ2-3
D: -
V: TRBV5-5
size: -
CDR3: CASSLGGLPDTQYF
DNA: TGTGCCAGCAGCTTGGGCGGACTACCAGATACGCAGTATTTT

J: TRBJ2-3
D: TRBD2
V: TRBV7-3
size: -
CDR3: CASSLGDYVDTDTQYF
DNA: TGTGCCAGCAGCCTAGGGGACTATGTAGACACAGATACGCAGTATTTT

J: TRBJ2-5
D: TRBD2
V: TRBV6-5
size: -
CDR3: CASSYMAGGETQYF
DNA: TGTGCCAGCAGTTATATGGCCGGGGGGGAGACCCAGTACTTC

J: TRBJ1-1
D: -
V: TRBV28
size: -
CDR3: CASTEIGQTLPLNTEAFF
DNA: TGTGCCAGCACCGAAATAGGACAGACTTTACCCCTGAACACTGAAGCTTTCTTT

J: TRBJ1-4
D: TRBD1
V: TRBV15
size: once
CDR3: CATSGDRELEKLFF
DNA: TGTGCCACCAGCGGAGACAGGGAACTAGAAAAACTGTTTTTT

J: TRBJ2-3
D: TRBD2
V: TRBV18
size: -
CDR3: CASSPLGLAGADTQYF
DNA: TGTGCCAGCTCACCCCTTGGACTAGCGGGAGCAGATACGCAGTATTTT

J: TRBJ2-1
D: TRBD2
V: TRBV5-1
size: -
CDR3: CASSADQWGTSGYNEQFF
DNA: TGCGCCAGCAGCGCGGATCAATGGGGGACTAGCGGCTACAATGAGCAGTTCTTC

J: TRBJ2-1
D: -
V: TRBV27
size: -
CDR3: CAAGGRSGYNEQFF
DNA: TGTGCCGCCGGAGGGAGATCGGGCTACAATGAGCAGTTCTTC

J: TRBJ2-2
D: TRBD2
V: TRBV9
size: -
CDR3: CASSPAAGAGELFF
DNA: TGTGCCAGCAGCCCAGCGGCGGGAGCTGGGGAGCTGTTTTTT

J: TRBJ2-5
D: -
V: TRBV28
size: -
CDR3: CASSLILVAGETQYF
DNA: TGTGCCAGCAGTTTAATTTTGGTAGCAGGGGAGACCCAGTACTTC

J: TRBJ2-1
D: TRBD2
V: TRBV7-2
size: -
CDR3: CASSGARAGGTYNEQFF
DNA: TGTGCCAGCAGCGGAGCCCGAGCGGGAGGGACCTACAATGAGCAGTTCTTC

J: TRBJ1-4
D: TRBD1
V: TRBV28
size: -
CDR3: CASSYRGQTNEKLFF
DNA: TGTGCCAGCAGCTACAGGGGGCAAACTAATGAAAAACTGTTTTTT

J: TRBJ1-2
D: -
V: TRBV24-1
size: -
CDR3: CATTGKLHYGYTF
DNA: TGTGCCACCACGGGAAAATTGCACTATGGCTACACCTTC

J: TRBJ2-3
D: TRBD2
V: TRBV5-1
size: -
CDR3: CASSLGLAAPTDTQYF
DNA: TGCGCCAGCAGCTTGGGGCTAGCGGCCCCCACAGATACGCAGTATTTT

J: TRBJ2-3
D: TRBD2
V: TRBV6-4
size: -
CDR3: CATQRLAGEGDTQYF
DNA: TGTGCCACCCAAAGACTAGCGGGAGAAGGAGATACGCAGTATTTT

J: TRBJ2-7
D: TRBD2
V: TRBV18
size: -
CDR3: CASSGTSNEQYF
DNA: TGTGCCAGCTCCGGGACTAGCAACGAGCAGTACTTC

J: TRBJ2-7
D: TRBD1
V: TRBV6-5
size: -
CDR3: CASSYPTGGSYEQYF
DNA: TGTGCCAGCAGTTACCCCACAGGGGGTAGCTACGAGCAGTACTTC

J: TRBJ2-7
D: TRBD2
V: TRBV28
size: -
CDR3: CASSLSRERLEQYF
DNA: TGTGCCAGCAGTCTCTCGCGGGAGAGGCTCGAGCAGTACTTC

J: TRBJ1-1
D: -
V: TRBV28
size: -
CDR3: CASSTAGYTEAFF
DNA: TGTGCCAGCAGCACGGCCGGGTACACTGAAGCTTTCTTT

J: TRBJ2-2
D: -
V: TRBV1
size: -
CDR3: CTSSLGGSGLCAGELFF
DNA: TGCACCAGCAGCCTGGGGGGGAGTGGCCTCTGCGCCGGGGAGCTGTTTTTT

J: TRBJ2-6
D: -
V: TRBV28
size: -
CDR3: CASSHGQFSGANVLTF
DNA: TGTGCCAGCAGTCACGGACAGTTCTCTGGGGCCAACGTCCTGACTTTC

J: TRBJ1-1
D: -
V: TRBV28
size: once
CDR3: CASSPGMAMNTEAFF
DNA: TGTGCCAGCAGCCCAGGGATGGCCATGAACACTGAAGCTTTCTTT

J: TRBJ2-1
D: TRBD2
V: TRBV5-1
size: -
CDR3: CASSWGLAGGNSYNEQFF
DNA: TGCGCCAGCAGCTGGGGACTAGCGGGAGGGAACTCCTACAATGAGCAGTTCTTC

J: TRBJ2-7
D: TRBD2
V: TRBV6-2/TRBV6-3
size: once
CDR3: CASSYLSGSNDEQYF
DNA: TGTGCCAGCAGTTACCTTAGCGGGAGTAATGACGAGCAGTACTTC

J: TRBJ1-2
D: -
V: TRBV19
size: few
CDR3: CATSHRAAGGYTF
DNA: TGTGCCACTTCGCACCGGGCGGCGGGGGGCTACACCTTC

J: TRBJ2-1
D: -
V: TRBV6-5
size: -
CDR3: CASGVSSYNEQFF
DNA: TGTGCCAGCGGAGTGAGCTCCTACAATGAGCAGTTCTTC

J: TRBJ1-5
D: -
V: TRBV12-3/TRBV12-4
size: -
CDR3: CASTPRRGQPQHF
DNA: TGTGCCAGCACCCCTAGGCGGGGTCAGCCCCAGCATTTT

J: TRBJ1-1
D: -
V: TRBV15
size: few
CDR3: CATSRFHRGTEAFF
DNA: TGTGCCACCAGCCGCTTCCATCGGGGCACTGAAGCTTTCTTT

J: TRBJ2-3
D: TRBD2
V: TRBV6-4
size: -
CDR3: CASSTNSGSNTDTQYF
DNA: TGTGCCAGCAGTACTAACAGCGGGAGTAATACAGATACGCAGTATTTT